The 28 T cell receptor beta chains reported below all come from one sample, sequenced in a study of CD8 T cells in Susac syndrome. RNA, at about 0.45 to 1 ug, was reverse transcribed with random hexamers. Each CDR3 protein gets one entry after TCRdb re-called the immunoSEQ multiplex PCR reads with MiXCR. The table includes around 130,000 distinct CDR3 sequences, 75% to 90% detected once. The sequenced material came from CD8+ T cells from PBMCs. The origin of the receptors is a human donor with multiple sclerosis.

The gene calls are TRBV12-3 or TRBV12-4 and TRBJ2-5; 13 bases align to TRBD2. V shed 0 bases and J 2 bases; nucleotides not matched to a gene: 3. The CDR3 is made up of 17 amino acids. The DNA for the CDR3 is TGTGCCAGCAGTTTAGCCCCACTAGCGGGGGGGCAAGAGACCCAGTACTTC. It codes for CASSLAPLAGGQETQYF.

This clonotype was seen once. The chain links TRBV19 to TRBJ1-3; D is uncertain. The CDR3 sequence is 16 residues long. The germline gives CDR1 LNHDA, CDR2 SQIVND (reference sequence). The V gene lost 0 bases and the J gene lost 0 bases, with 9 bases spanning the gap. DNA of the CDR3: TGTGCCAGTAGTATAGATCATTCGGACTCTGGAAACACCATATATTTT. Translated, it gives CASSIDHSDSGNTIYF.

In DNA form, the CDR3 reads TGTGCCGCCTGGGGGCAGAGGATGTCTGAAGCTTTCTTT. Translation gives CAAWGQRMSEAFF. This chain joins TRBV19 and TRBJ1-1; D may be TRBD1 (6 bases). The CDR3 spans 13 residues. V was pared by 11 bases and J by 6 bases, with 19 bases between. CDR1 LNHDA and CDR2 SQIVND come from the germline V gene (reference sequence).

V and J are TRBV29-1 and TRBJ1-2; 8 nucleotides match TRBD1. With V trimmed by 6 bases and J by 8 bases, 5 bases remained unmatched. The length of the CDR3 is 11 residues. The germline CDR1 and CDR2 sequences are SQVTM and ANQGSEA. The CDR3 is CSVGTGGGYTF. The CDR3 bases are TGCAGCGTCGGGACAGGTGGAGGCTACACCTTC.

The genes are TRBV9 and TRBJ2-2; 8 nucleotides align to TRBD2. This CDR3 has 14 amino acids. From germline, CDR1 is SGDLS and CDR2 YYNGEE. With 3 bases clipped from V and 10 bases from J, the junction kept 8 bases outside the gene matches. Here the CDR3 DNA reads TGTGCCAGCAGCGCAGCGGGGGCCCGGGTGGAGCTGTTTTTT. As protein: CASSAAGARVELFF.

This clonotype was seen a few times. The J gene is TRBJ1-5, the V gene TRBV2; D remains unclear. This CDR3 contains 14 residues. V lost 2 bases, J lost 7 bases, and 12 bases lay in between. Germline V CDR1 and CDR2: SNHLY, FYNNEI. Written as DNA, the CDR3 is TGTGCCAGCAGTGAATGGCTCGATCCCCAGCCCCAGCATTTT. Amino acid sequence: CASSEWLDPQPQHF. Full variable domain (remainder filled in from reference TRBV2 and TRBJ1-5): EPEVTQTPSHQVTQMGQEVILRCVPISNHLYFYWYRQILGQKVEFLVSFYNNEISEKSEIFDDQFSVERPDGSNFTLKIRSTKLEDSAMYFCASSEWLDPQPQHFGDGTRLSIL.

This clonotype has only one observation. This chain connects TRBV28 to TRBJ2-1; 8 nucleotides line up with TRBD2. Germline CDR1 reads MDHEN; CDR2 reads SYDVKM. The CDR3 is made up of 14 amino acids. With V trimmed by 8 bases and J by 2 bases, 5 bases remained unmatched. The CDR3 nucleotides read TGTGCCAGCGGGGCGCGGGGGGCCTACAATGAGCAGTTCTTC. Translating gives CASGARGAYNEQFF. Full variable domain (missing parts from reference TRBV28 and TRBJ2-1): DVKVTQSSRYLVKRTGEKVFLECVQDMDHENMFWYRQDPGLGLRLIYFSYDVKMKEKGDIPEGYSVSREKKERFSLILESASTNQTSMYLCASGARGAYNEQFFGPGTRLTVL.

This clonotype has only one observation. The chain employs TRBV12-3 or TRBV12-4 and TRBJ1-2; D not resolved. This CDR3 spans 11 amino acids. Trimming shortened V by 6 bases and J by 11 bases, and 13 bases separated the two germline ends. CDR3 nucleotides: TGTGCCAGCAGCTTAAGTCTGGATTACACCTTC. This sequence encodes CASSLSLDYTF.

The chain combines TRBV11-2 with TRBJ2-7, with D tentatively TRBD2 (5 bases). The V gene's germline CDR1 is SGHAT and CDR2 FQNNGV. V was trimmed by 3 bases and J by 0 bases, leaving 9 bases between them. The CDR3 loop spans 14 amino acids. In DNA, the CDR3 is TGTGCCAGCAGCTTTGGAGGCAACTCCTACGAGCAGTACGTC. Encoded protein: CASSFGGNSYEQYV.

J is TRBJ2-1 and V is TRBV7-2, with D uncertain. CDR1 is SGHTA, CDR2 FQGNSA, per germline. V lost 3 bases and J lost 8, with 5 bases in between. There are 11 residues in the CDR3. CDR3 sequence reads: CASSFGDEQFF. The CDR3 DNA follows: TGTGCCAGCAGCTTTGGCGATGAGCAGTTCTTC.

V gene TRBV27 combines with J gene TRBJ1-5; D gene uncertain. V was trimmed by 4 bases and J by 3 bases, leaving 7 bases between them. CDR1 and CDR2 from the germline V gene are MNHEY and SMNVEV (reference sequence). CDR3 size: 13 residues. Here the CDR3 reads CASSWRFNQPQHF. As DNA, the CDR3 is TGTGCCAGCAGTTGGAGGTTCAATCAGCCCCAGCATTTT.

The chain recombines TRBV27 with TRBJ1-1; TRBD1 might be the D (5 bases). Germline V gene data show CDR1 as MNHEY and CDR2 as SMNVEV (reference sequence). The CDR3 sequence is 16 residues long. V lost 5 bases, J lost 4 bases, and 20 bases lay in between. The CDR3 DNA reads TGTGCCAGCAGTACCCCTCCAGGGCAGGGCCTCACTGAAGCTTTCTTT. Its protein product is CASSTPPGQGLTEAFF.

The V and J genes are TRBV27 and TRBJ2-1; 12 nucleotides agree with TRBD1. The length of the CDR3 is 17 residues. The ends lost 0 bases at V and 7 bases at J; junction bases unmatched: 7. The V gene's germline CDR1 is MNHEY and CDR2 SMNVEV (reference sequence). CDR3 sequence (DNA): TGTGCCAGCAGTTTATCCGGGACAGGGGGCCTTGGGAATGAGCAGTTCTTC. Its protein product is CASSLSGTGGLGNEQFF.

V gene TRBV29-1 combines with J gene TRBJ2-2, with a possible D match to TRBD1 (6 bases). Germline CDR1 is SQVTM and CDR2 is ANQGSEA. V was trimmed by 6 bases and J by 0 bases, leaving 23 bases between them. CDR3 length: 18 amino acids. The CDR3: CSVPLVGGIKANTGELFF. The DNA of the CDR3 is TGCAGCGTCCCGCTCGTAGGGGGAATCAAGGCGAACACCGGGGAGCTGTTTTTT.

This clonotype has a single count. CDR3 nucleotide sequence: TGCGCCAGCAGACCATGGGGCCTTGCAACTAATGAAAAACTGTTTTTT. Its protein product is CASRPWGLATNEKLFF. The chain is built from TRBV4-1 and TRBJ1-4; perhaps TRBD1 as D (5 bases). CDR1 is MGHRA, CDR2 YSYEKL, per germline. The V end lost 6 bases, the J end lost 0 bases, and 14 bases lay between the germline ends. This CDR3 comprises 16 residues.

J is TRBJ1-2 and V is TRBV20-1, with D unclear. This CDR3 region has 11 residues. Trimming pared 8 bases from V and 2 bases from J, leaving 9 bases between. CDR1 and CDR2 (germline): DFQATT, SNEGSKA (reference sequence). The CDR3: CSCGRNYGYTF. In DNA form, the CDR3 reads TGCAGTTGCGGCCGAAACTATGGCTACACCTTC.

V gene TRBV9 combines with J gene TRBJ2-3, with TRBD2 identical over 12 bases. Germline loops: CDR1 SGDLS, CDR2 YYNGEE. V shed 4 bases and J 2 bases; nucleotides not matched to a gene: 8. The CDR3 spans 17 residues. The CDR3: CASSPLLAGGSTDTQYF. CDR3 bases: TGTGCCAGCAGCCCCTTACTAGCGGGAGGATCCACAGATACGCAGTATTTT.

There are a few counts of this clonotype. This chain joins TRBV6-5 and TRBJ2-2; D not certain. V was clipped by 2 bases and J by 3 bases, with 4 bases between them. The CDR3 is 13 amino acids. Germline loops: CDR1 MNHEY, CDR2 SVGAGI. Here the CDR3 reads CASSYRDTGELFF. CDR3 DNA sequence: TGTGCCAGCAGTTACAGGGACACCGGGGAGCTGTTTTTT.

The V call is TRBV7-3, the J call TRBJ1-2; D not certain. Trimming stripped 5 bases from V and 0 bases from J, with 13 bases between. CDR3 length: 15 amino acids. Per germline, CDR1 SGHTA and CDR2 FQGTGA. Written as DNA, the CDR3 is TGTGCCAGCAGCCCGTCGGCCGGGACTAACTATGGCTACACCTTC. Amino acid sequence: CASSPSAGTNYGYTF. The whole variable domain, remainder taken from reference TRBV7-3 and TRBJ1-2, is GAGVSQTPSNKVTEKGKYVELRCDPISGHTALYWYRQSLGQGPEFLIYFQGTGAADDSGLPNDRFFAVRPEGSVSTLKIQRTERGDSAVYLCASSPSAGTNYGYTFGSGTRLTVV.

The chain combines TRBV19 with TRBJ2-4, with TRBD1 matching 10 bases. Germline assignment: CDR1 LNHDA and CDR2 SQIVND (reference sequence). V lost 6 bases and J lost 7; bases outside the gene matches: 6. The CDR3 runs to 14 residues. CDR3 sequence (DNA): TGTGCCAGTAGCCCGTGGGACAGGGGTAACATTCAGTACTTC. It yields the protein CASSPWDRGNIQYF.

This clonotype showed up just once. This chain links TRBV28 with TRBJ2-5; a weak D match, TRBD1 (5 bases). Deletions cut 3 bases from V and 3 bases from J, with 11 bases between. The CDR3 runs 14 residues. Germline V gene data show CDR1 as MDHEN and CDR2 as SYDVKM. CDR3 coding DNA: TGTGCCAGCAGTTTTCAGGGCCTAGAAGAGACCCAGTACTTC. Its protein is CASSFQGLEETQYF.

The chain combines TRBV19 with TRBJ2-1, with D perhaps TRBD2 (6 bases). The CDR3 length is 15 residues. The V end lost 6 bases, the J end lost 1 base, and 13 bases lay between the germline ends. Per germline, CDR1 LNHDA and CDR2 SQIVND (reference sequence). The CDR3: CASREGDSSYNEQFF. CDR3 DNA: TGTGCCAGTAGAGAAGGGGACTCATCCTACAATGAGCAGTTCTTC.

V and J are TRBV28 and TRBJ1-6; 9 positions agree with TRBD1. Trimming took 6 bases from V and 3 from J; bases not matched to a gene: 15. CDR1 and CDR2 (germline): MDHEN, SYDVKM. CDR3 length equals 19 residues. The CDR3 DNA sequence: TGTGCCAGCAGCCGACGGACAGGGGACTCTCTTGGCTATAATTCACCCCTCCACTTT. Translation: CASSRRTGDSLGYNSPLHF.

The J gene is TRBJ1-1, the V gene TRBV12-3 or TRBV12-4; D might be TRBD1 (6 bases). This CDR3 has 15 amino acids. The germline V and J ends were trimmed by 6 bases and 1 base, with 15 bases remaining between them. CDR3 nucleotides: TGTGCCAGCAGGCCCGCAGGGGAGGAGAACACTGAAGCTTTCTTT. This translates into CASRPAGEENTEAFF.

CDR3 sequence reads: CATSRGPALAGGPDTDTQYF. CDR3 bases: TGTGCCACCAGCAGAGGGCCGGCACTAGCGGGGGGGCCGGACACAGATACGCAGTATTTT. The chain has TRBV15 and TRBJ2-3, with 13 bases aligning to TRBD2. Losses at the gene ends were 1 base for V and 2 bases for J; bases not matched to a gene: 12. The CDR3 is 20 amino acids. Germline CDR1 reads LNHNV; CDR2 reads YYDKDF (reference sequence).

The V call is TRBV6-1, the J call TRBJ2-7; maybe TRBD2 (6 bases). The CDR3 is 12 residues long. Germline V gene sequence: CDR1 MNHNS, CDR2 SASEGT. CDR3 in DNA: TGTGCTACACACGGGAGCTCCTACGAGCAGTACTTC. Protein: CATHGSSYEQYF.

V usage is TRBV5-1 and J usage is TRBJ2-1, with TRBD2 matching over 7 bases. The length of the CDR3 is 17 residues. The germline V gene has CDR1 SGHRS and CDR2 YFSETQ. V was clipped by 4 bases and J by 0 bases; unmatched bases: 10. The DNA for the CDR3 is TGCGCCAGCAGCAGGTTAAGCGGGGACTACTCCTACAATGAGCAGTTCTTC. This gives the protein CASSRLSGDYSYNEQFF.

The V gene is TRBV27, the J gene TRBJ2-5, with 7 nucleotides matching TRBD1. The trim removed 4 bases at V and 3 bases at J, leaving 2 bases unmatched. Germline V gene data show CDR1 as MNHEY and CDR2 as SMNVEV (reference sequence). CDR3 length equals 13 residues. The CDR3 DNA reads as TGTGCCAGCAGTTGGGACAGCGAAGAGACCCAGTACTTC. Its translation is CASSWDSEETQYF.